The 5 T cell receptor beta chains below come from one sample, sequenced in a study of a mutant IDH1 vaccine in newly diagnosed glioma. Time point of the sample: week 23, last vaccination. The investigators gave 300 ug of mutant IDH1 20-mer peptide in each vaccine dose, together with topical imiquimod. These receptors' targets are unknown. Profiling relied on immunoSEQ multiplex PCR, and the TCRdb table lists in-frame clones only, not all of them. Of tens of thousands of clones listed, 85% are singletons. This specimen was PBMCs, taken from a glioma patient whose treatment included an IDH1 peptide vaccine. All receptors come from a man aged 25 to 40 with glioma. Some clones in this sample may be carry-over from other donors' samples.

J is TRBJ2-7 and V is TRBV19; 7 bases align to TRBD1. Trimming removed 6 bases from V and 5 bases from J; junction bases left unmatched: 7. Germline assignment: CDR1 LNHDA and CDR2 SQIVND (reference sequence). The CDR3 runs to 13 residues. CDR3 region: CASRTPDRDEQYF. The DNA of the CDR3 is TGTGCCAGTAGAACACCTGACAGGGACGAGCAGTACTTC.

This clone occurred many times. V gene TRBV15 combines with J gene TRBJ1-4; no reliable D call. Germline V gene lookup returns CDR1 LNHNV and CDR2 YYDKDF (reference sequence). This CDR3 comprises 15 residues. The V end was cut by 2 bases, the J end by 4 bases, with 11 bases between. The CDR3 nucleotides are TGTGCCACCAGCAGACTTACAGAAGATAATGAAAAACTGTTTTTT. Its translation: CATSRLTEDNEKLFF.

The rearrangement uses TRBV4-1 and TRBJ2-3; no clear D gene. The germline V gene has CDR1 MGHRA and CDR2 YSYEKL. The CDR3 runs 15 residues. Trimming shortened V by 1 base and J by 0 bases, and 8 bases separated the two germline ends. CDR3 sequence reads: CASSQGAASTDTQYF. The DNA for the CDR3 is TGCGCCAGCAGCCAAGGGGCGGCTAGCACAGATACGCAGTATTTT.

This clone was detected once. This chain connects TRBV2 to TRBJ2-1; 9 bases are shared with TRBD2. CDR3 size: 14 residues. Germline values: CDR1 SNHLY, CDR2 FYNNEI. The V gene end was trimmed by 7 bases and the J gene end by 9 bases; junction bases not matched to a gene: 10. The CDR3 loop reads CASMWREGRGEQFF. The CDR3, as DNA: TGTGCCAGCATGTGGCGGGAGGGCCGGGGTGAGCAGTTCTTC.

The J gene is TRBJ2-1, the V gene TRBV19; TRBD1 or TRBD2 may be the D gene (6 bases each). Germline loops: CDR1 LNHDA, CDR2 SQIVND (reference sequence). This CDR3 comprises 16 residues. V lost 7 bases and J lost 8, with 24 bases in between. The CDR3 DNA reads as TGTGCCAGTACCCCCGGGGGCCGGGGGCTACCACATGAGCAGTTCTTC. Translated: CASTPGGRGLPHEQFF.